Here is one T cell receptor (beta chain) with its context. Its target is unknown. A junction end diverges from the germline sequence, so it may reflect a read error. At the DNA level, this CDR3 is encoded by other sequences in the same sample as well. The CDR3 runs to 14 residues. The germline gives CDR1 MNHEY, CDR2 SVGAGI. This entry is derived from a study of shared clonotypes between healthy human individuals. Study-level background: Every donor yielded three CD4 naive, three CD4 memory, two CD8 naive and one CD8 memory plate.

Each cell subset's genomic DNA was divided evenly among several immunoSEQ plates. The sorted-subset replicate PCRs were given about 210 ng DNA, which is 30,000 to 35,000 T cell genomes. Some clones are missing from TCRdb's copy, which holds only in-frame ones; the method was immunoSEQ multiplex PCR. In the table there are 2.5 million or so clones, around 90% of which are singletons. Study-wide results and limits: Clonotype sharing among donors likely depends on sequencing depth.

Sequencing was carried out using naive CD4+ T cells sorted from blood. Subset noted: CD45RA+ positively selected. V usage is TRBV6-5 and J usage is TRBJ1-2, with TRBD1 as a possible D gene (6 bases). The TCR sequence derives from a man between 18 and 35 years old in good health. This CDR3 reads CASSYSGGNYGYTF. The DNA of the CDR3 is TGTGCTAGCAGTTACTCCGGGGGCAACTATGGCTACACCTTC.